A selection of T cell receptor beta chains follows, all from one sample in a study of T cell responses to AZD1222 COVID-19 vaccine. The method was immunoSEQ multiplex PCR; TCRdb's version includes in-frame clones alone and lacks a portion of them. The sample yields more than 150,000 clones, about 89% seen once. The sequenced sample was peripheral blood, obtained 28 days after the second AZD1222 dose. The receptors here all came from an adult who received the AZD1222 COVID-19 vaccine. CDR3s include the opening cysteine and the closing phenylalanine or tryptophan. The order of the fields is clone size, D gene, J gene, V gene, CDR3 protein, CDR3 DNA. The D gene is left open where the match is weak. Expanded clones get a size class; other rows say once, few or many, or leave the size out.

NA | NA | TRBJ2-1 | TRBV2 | CASRVFQGEQFF | TGTGCCAGCAGGGTTTTTCAGGGTGAGCAGTTCTTC
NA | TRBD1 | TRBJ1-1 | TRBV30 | CAWADRVEAFF | TGTGCCTGGGCAGACAGGGTTGAAGCTTTCTTT
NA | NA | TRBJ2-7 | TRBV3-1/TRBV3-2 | CASSPRGHEQYF | TGTGCCAGCAGCCCTAGAGGCCACGAGCAGTACTTC
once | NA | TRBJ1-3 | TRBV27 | CASSSANRRGLVSGNTIYF | TGTGCCAGCAGTTCCGCCAATCGACGGGGCTTAGTCTCTGGAAACACCATATATTTT
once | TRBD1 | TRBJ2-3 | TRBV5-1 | CASSLVSGGSDTQYF | TGCGCCAGCAGCTTGGTGTCAGGGGGTTCAGATACGCAGTATTTT
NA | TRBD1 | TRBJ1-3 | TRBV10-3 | CATSPGGGNTIYF | TGTGCCACCAGCCCAGGGGGAGGAAACACCATATATTTT
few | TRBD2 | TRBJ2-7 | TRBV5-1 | CASSLSGSTYEQYF | TGCGCCAGCAGCTTGAGCGGGAGCACCTACGAGCAGTACTTC
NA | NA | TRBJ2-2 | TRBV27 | CASSARLGTGELFF | TGTGCCAGCAGTGCCCGACTTGGGACCGGGGAGCTGTTTTTT
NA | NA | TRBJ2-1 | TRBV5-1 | CASSQLGDEQFF | TGCGCCAGCAGTCAGTTAGGGGATGAGCAGTTCTTC
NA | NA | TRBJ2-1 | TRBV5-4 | CASSGDSSRGEQFF | TGTGCCAGCAGCGGCGACTCTAGCCGGGGTGAGCAGTTCTTC
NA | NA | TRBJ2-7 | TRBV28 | CASSPPDRIYEQYF | TGTGCCAGCAGTCCCCCAGACAGGATTTACGAGCAGTACTTC
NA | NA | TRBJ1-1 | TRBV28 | CASSIGAATNTEAFF | TGTGCCAGCAGTATAGGAGCGGCGACGAACACTGAAGCTTTCTTT
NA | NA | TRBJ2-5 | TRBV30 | CAWSRMGGAGETQYF | TGTGCCTGGAGTCGTATGGGGGGCGCGGGAGAGACCCAGTACTTC
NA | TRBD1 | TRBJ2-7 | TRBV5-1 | CASSYSGTGNEQYF | TGCGCCAGCAGCTACTCCGGGACAGGGAACGAGCAGTACTTC
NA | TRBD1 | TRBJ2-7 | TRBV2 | CASNLGQGNEQYF | TGTGCCAGCAACCTGGGACAGGGCAACGAGCAGTACTTC
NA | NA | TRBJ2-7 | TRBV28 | CASSFGPGSALRGYEQYF | NA
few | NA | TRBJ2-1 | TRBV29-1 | CSVGQGLAGEQFF | TGCAGCGTTGGTCAGGGATTAGCCGGTGAGCAGTTCTTC
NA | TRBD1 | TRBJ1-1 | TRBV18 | CASSPIPSFTGDSMNTEAFF | TGTGCCAGCTCACCAATACCATCATTTACAGGGGACTCTATGAACACTGAAGCTTTCTTT
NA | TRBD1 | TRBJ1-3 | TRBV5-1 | CASSLLQGAAGNTIYF | TGCGCCAGCAGCTTGTTACAGGGGGCTGCTGGAAACACCATATATTTT
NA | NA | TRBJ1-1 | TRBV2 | CASSITRVRNTEAFF | TGTGCCAGCAGTATTACAAGGGTAAGGAACACTGAAGCTTTCTTT
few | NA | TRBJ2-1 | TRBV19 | CASSEDGSSSYNEQFF | TGTGCCAGTAGTGAGGACGGCTCGAGCTCCTACAATGAGCAGTTCTTC
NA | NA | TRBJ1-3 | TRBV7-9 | CASRRLGPVPGNTIYF | TGTGCCAGCAGACGCCTGGGACCAGTCCCTGGAAACACCATATATTTT
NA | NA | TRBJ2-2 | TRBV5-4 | CASSGALEGNTGELFF | TGTGCCAGCAGCGGAGCCCTAGAAGGGAACACCGGGGAGCTGTTTTTT
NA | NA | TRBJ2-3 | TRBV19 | CASSRFKTGTQYF | TGTGCCAGTAGTCGGTTTAAGACCGGGACGCAGTATTTT
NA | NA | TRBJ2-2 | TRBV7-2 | CASSLARDTGELFF | TGTGCCAGCAGCTTAGCCAGGGACACCGGGGAGCTGTTTTTT
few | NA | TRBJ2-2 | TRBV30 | CAWSPTRELFF | TGTGCCTGGAGTCCAACCCGGGAGCTGTTTTTT
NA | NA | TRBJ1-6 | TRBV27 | CASSLSAGSYNSPLHF | TGTGCCAGCAGTTTATCGGCAGGCTCATATAATTCACCCCTCCACTTT
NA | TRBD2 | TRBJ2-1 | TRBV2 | CASSGLAGGTGEQFF | TGTGCCAGCAGTGGACTAGCGGGAGGGACAGGCGAGCAGTTCTTC
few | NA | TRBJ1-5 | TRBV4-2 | CASSQTVGTASNQPQHF | TGTGCCAGCAGCCAAACCGTGGGGACGGCTAGCAATCAGCCCCAGCATTTT
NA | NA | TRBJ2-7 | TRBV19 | CASRHRGGPYEQYF | TGTGCCAGTAGACACAGGGGGGGACCCTACGAGCAGTACTTC
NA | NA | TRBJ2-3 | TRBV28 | CASSLSGDTDTQYF | TGTGCCAGCAGTTTATCGGGGGACACAGATACGCAGTATTTT
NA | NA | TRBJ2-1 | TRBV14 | CASSQRGTREVDEQFF | TGTGCCAGCAGCCAGAGGGGGACCCGGGAGGTTGATGAGCAGTTCTTC
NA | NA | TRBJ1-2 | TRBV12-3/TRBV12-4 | CASSFEENYGYTF | TGTGCCAGCAGTTTCGAGGAAAACTATGGCTACACCTTC
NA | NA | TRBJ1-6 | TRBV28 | CASSGAGTSWALHF | TGTGCCAGCAGCGGGGCGGGCACCTCCTGGGCCCTCCACTTT
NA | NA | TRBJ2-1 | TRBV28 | CASSLFPASQKYNEQFF | TGTGCCAGCAGTTTATTTCCTGCTAGTCAGAAATACAATGAGCAGTTCTTC
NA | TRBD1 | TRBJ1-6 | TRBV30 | CAWSALRTGQVNSPLHF | TGTGCCTGGAGTGCTTTGAGGACAGGGCAAGTTAATTCACCCCTCCACTTT
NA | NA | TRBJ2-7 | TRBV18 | CASSPVRAPGAEAKQYF | TGTGCCAGCTCACCCGTGCGGGCCCCGGGAGCGGAGGCCAAGCAGTACTTC
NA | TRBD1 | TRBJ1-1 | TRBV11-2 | CASSLLQGGTEAFF | TGTGCCAGCAGCCTCCTACAGGGGGGAACTGAAGCTTTCTTT
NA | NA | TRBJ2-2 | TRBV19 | CASRSRGNTGELFF | TGTGCCAGTAGATCTAGGGGGAACACCGGGGAGCTGTTTTTT
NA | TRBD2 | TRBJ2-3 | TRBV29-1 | CSALGTSGSTDTQYF | TGCAGCGCCCTAGGGACTAGCGGGTCCACAGATACGCAGTATTTT
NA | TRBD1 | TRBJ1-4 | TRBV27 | CASSARTGWTTNEKLFF | TGTGCCAGCAGTGCAAGGACAGGGTGGACAACTAATGAAAAACTGTTTTTT
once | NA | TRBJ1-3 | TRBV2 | CASMDNSGNTIYF | TGTGCCAGCATGGACAACTCTGGAAACACCATATATTTT
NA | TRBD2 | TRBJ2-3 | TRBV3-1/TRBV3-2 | CASTPGGRSDTQYF | TGTGCCAGCACCCCGGGCGGGAGATCAGATACGCAGTATTTT
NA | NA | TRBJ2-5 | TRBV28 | CASRYLSQETQYF | TGTGCCAGCAGATATTTAAGCCAAGAGACCCAGTACTTC
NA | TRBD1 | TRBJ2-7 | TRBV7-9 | CASQMAGGAMYF | TGTGCCAGCCAGATGGCAGGGGGCGCGATGTACTTC
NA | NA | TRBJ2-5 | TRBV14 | CASSLLGPRETQYF | TGTGCCAGCAGCCTCCTCGGCCCGCGGGAGACCCAGTACTTC
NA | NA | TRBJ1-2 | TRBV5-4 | CASSSVRTGDYGYTF | TGTGCCAGCAGCTCCGTAAGAACAGGAGACTATGGCTACACCTTC
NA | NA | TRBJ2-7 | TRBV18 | CASSFQGGSYEQYF | TGTGCCAGCTCATTCCAGGGCGGTTCCTACGAGCAGTACTTC
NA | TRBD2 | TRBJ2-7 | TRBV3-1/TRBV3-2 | CASSQASGLAGRGEQYF | TGTGCCAGCAGCCAAGCATCTGGACTAGCGGGACGGGGGGAGCAGTACTTC
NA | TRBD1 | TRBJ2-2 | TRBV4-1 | CASSQGQGVTGELFF | TGCGCCAGCAGCCAGGGACAGGGCGTCACCGGGGAGCTGTTTTTT
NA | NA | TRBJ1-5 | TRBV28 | CASNERRGVSNQPQHF | TGTGCCAGCAACGAACGAAGAGGGGTTAGCAATCAGCCCCAGCATTTT
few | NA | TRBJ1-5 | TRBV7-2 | CASSPGPSPNQPQHF | TGTGCCAGCAGTCCGGGACCCTCCCCTAATCAGCCCCAGCATTTT
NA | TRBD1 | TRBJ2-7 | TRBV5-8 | CASIIYPSWTGSVYEQYF | TGTGCCAGCATCATTTACCCTTCGTGGACAGGGAGTGTCTACGAGCAGTACTTC
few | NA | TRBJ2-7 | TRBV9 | CASSFPATEQYF | TGTGCCAGCAGCTTCCCAGCAACGGAGCAGTACTTC
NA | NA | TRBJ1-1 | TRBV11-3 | CASSTHGNTEAFF | TGTGCCAGCAGCACACACGGGAACACTGAAGCTTTCTTT
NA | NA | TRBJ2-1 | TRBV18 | CASSPPKDEQFF | TGTGCCAGCTCACCACCGAAAGATGAGCAGTTCTTC
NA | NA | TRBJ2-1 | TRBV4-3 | CASSPRGALSYNEQFF | TGCGCCAGCAGCCCGAGAGGGGCGCTCTCCTACAATGAGCAGTTCTTC
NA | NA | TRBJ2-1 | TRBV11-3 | CASSFGGNNEQFF | TGTGCCAGCAGCTTTGGCGGGAACAATGAGCAGTTCTTC